Given below is one T cell receptor beta chain in context. What it binds is unknown. Sequencing was performed with immunoSEQ multiplex PCR; in TCRdb, only in-frame clones are kept and a portion is missing. This table has over 85,000 clones, less than 85% appearing once. This entry belongs to a study of Ad26.COV2.S vaccination and SARS-CoV-2 variants. Study conclusions and caveats: Using TCR breadth and depth analyses may have led to underestimated total T cell responses.

The CDR3 has 14 amino acids. Germline-derived CDR1 and CDR2 are LGHDT and YNNKEL (reference sequence). The ends were cut back, 1 base at V and 5 bases at J, with 8 bases in the middle. The chain is built from TRBV3-1 (or the pseudogene TRBV3-2) and TRBJ2-2; D is undetermined. This TCR was recovered from a human donor who had recovered from COVID-19. This sample comprised peripheral blood, obtained after recovery from COVID-19. The CDR3: CASSQAPGTGELFF. In DNA, the CDR3 is TGTGCCAGCAGCCAAGCTCCAGGAACCGGGGAGCTGTTTTTT.